The rows below give T cell receptor beta chains drawn from one sample of a study of T-cell reconstitution after alpha-beta-depleted transplantation in children. TCRdb analysed the PCR reads with MiXCR anew, one entry per CDR3 protein. Among around 580,000 distinct CDR3 sequences listed, around 23% were seen once. The sample in question was PBMCs, mostly from graft donor cells, obtained 360 days after TCRalphabeta/CD19-depleted stem cell transplant. The receptors were gathered from a boy in the first two years of life who had a stem cell transplant for acute myeloid leukemia, so the T cells may come from the graft donor. The CDR3 runs from the conserved cysteine through the conserved F or W. Fields, in order: J gene, D gene, V gene, CDR3 length, clone size, CDR3 DNA, CDR3 protein. A D gene is named only where the DNA matches it firmly. Rows may omit the clone size; those that give it use once, few, many or a size class.

TRBJ1-2	-	TRBV5-1	15	-	TGCGCCAGCAGCTTGTCGGGCAGTGTTAAATATGGCTACACCTTC	CASSLSGSVKYGYTF
TRBJ1-6	-	TRBV10-2	14	-	TGCGCCAGCAGTGGAGCGGGGGTTAATTCACCCCTCCACTTT	CASSGAGVNSPLHF
TRBJ2-3	-	TRBV6-5	10	many	TGTGCCAGCGGTTACCTTCCGCAGTATTTT	CASGYLPQYF
TRBJ2-1	-	TRBV12-3/TRBV12-4	15	many	TGTGCCAGCAGTCCCCCCAGCGATTCCTACAATGAGCAGTTCTTC	CASSPPSDSYNEQFF
TRBJ1-2	TRBD1	TRBV12-3/TRBV12-4	15	-	TGTGCCAGCAGTTTCATCCGGGACAGTCTCTATGGCTACACCTTC	CASSFIRDSLYGYTF
TRBJ2-7	TRBD1	TRBV6-6	13	-	TGTGCCAGCAGTTCCGACAGGGATGACGAGCAGTACTTC	CASSSDRDDEQYF
TRBJ2-7	-	TRBV10-1	13	-	TGCGCCAGCAGTGAGGCTAGCGCGGCCGAGCAGTACTTC	CASSEASAAEQYF
TRBJ2-3	-	TRBV7-2	16	few	TGTGCCAGCAGCTTAGAGTGGGGCTGGCCCACAGATACGCAGTATTTT	CASSLEWGWPTDTQYF
TRBJ1-2	-	TRBV12-3/TRBV12-4	13	many	TGTGCCAGCAGTTTTCCGGGCCGTGGAGGCTACACCTTC	CASSFPGRGGYTF
TRBJ2-5	-	TRBV20-1	14	-	TGCAGTGCTAGAGATCATGGGACTGTGAAGACCCAGTACTTC	CSARDHGTVKTQYF
TRBJ2-3	-	TRBV20-1	17	few	TGCAGTGCTAGCGTGGCAGGGTGGGTAAGGGGCACAGATACGCAGTATTTT	CSASVAGWVRGTDTQYF
TRBJ2-2	-	TRBV12-3/TRBV12-4	14	-	TGTGCCAGCCCCGGTTGGGGTGGCACCGGGGAGCTGTTTTTT	CASPGWGGTGELFF
TRBJ1-2	-	TRBV12-3/TRBV12-4	12	many	TGTGCCAGCAGTTCCCGGCCTTATGGCTACACCTTC	CASSSRPYGYTF
TRBJ1-4	TRBD1	TRBV20-1	16	few	TGCAGTGCCTCGGACAGGGGGACAACAACTAATGAAAAACTGTTTTTT	CSASDRGTTTNEKLFF
TRBJ1-2	-	TRBV4-3	15	few	TGCGCCAGCAGCCAAGACGGCCTGACTAACTATGGCTACACCTTC	CASSQDGLTNYGYTF
TRBJ2-7	-	TRBV29-1	13	many	TGCAGCGCTACGACTGGGGCCCCCATCGAGCAGTACTTC	CSATTGAPIEQYF
TRBJ2-2	-	TRBV11-3	17	once	TGTGCCAGCAGCCCGAGATTCACGGAAGCGAACACCGGGGAGCTGTTTTTT	CASSPRFTEANTGELFF
TRBJ2-2	TRBD2	TRBV7-9	16	-	TGTGCCAGCAGCTTAGGGACTAGCGGCAACACCGGGGAGCTGTTTTTT	CASSLGTSGNTGELFF
TRBJ2-1	-	TRBV7-2	18	many	TGTGCCAGCAGCTTATCTACGGGGGTCCTACACTCCTACAATGAGCAGTTCTTC	CASSLSTGVLHSYNEQFF
TRBJ2-7	-	TRBV27	15	-	TGTGCCAGCAGTTTATCTACGGGGCCAACCTACGAGCAGTACTTC	CASSLSTGPTYEQYF
TRBJ2-4	-	TRBV29-1	10	few	TGCAGCGTTGTGGAATACATTCAGTACTTC	CSVVEYIQYF
TRBJ2-3	-	TRBV20-1	15	-	TGCAGTGCTAGTAGGGTCCCGGTTACAATGCGGACGCAGTATTTT	CSASRVPVTMRTQYF
TRBJ1-2	TRBD1	TRBV29-1	15	-	TGCAGCGTTGAAGTACTCGGGACAGGGGGCTATGGCTACACCTTC	CSVEVLGTGGYGYTF
TRBJ1-2	TRBD1	TRBV6-5	15	-	TGTGCCAGCAGTTCCCAACGGACAGGGGGAAAAGGCTACACCTTC	CASSSQRTGGKGYTF
TRBJ2-7	-	TRBV9	15	-	TGTGCCAGCAGCGACGCCAGGACACGAGGGGACGAGCAGTACTTC	CASSDARTRGDEQYF
TRBJ1-1	TRBD1	TRBV5-6	19	-	TGTGCCAGCAGCAGACGGGCGATCCTCCGAGGACAGGGGGCCACTGAAGCTTTCTTT	CASSRRAILRGQGATEAFF
TRBJ2-1	TRBD1	TRBV4-1	15	-	TGCGCCAGCAGCCAAGTGCGGCAGGGGGCCTATGAGCAGTTCTTC	CASSQVRQGAYEQFF
TRBJ1-1	-	TRBV6-5	15	-	TGTGCCAGCAGTTACTCGCCAGGGAAGAACACTGAAGCTTTCTTT	CASSYSPGKNTEAFF
TRBJ2-1	-	TRBV28	15	many	TGTGCCAGCAGTTTACCCGCGGCTTCCTACAATGAGCAGTTCTTC	CASSLPAASYNEQFF
TRBJ2-2	TRBD1	TRBV7-8	17	many	TGTGCCAGCAGCCACGGGACAGGGAAGGGGGACACCGGGGAGCTGTTTTTT	CASSHGTGKGDTGELFF
TRBJ2-3	-	TRBV24-1	14	-	TGTGCCACCAGTGGGGCAGTCGGGTCAGATACGCAGTATTTT	CATSGAVGSDTQYF
TRBJ2-3	-	TRBV4-2	15	-	TGTGCCAGCAGCCCCGGTCACGGGGGCGGGGATACGCAGTATTTT	CASSPGHGGGDTQYF
TRBJ1-2	-	TRBV9	12	many	TGTGCCAGCTCGGAGGGGTACTATGGCTACACCTTC	CASSEGYYGYTF
TRBJ2-7	TRBD1	TRBV7-2	13	many	TGTGCCAGCAGCCGACAGGGGGCCTACGAGCAGTACTTC	CASSRQGAYEQYF
TRBJ2-3	TRBD2	TRBV9	16	-	TGTGCCAGCAGCGTAGACAGCGGGGGATTCACAGATACGCAGTATTTT	CASSVDSGGFTDTQYF
TRBJ2-1	TRBD1	TRBV10-3	17	many	TGTGCCATCAGTGAGTCACCCCGGGGGACAGGGGGCAATGAGCAGTTCTTC	CAISESPRGTGGNEQFF
TRBJ1-4	-	TRBV6-1	15	few	TGTGCCAGCAGACGATCGGGGCTGTGGAGTGAAAAACTGTTTTTT	CASRRSGLWSEKLFF
TRBJ2-1	TRBD2	TRBV7-8	16	-	TGTGCCAGCAGCTCCCCGGGGGGGCCGAGCTACAATGAGCAGTTCTTC	CASSSPGGPSYNEQFF
TRBJ2-2	-	TRBV7-9	16	-	TGTGCCAGCAGCTTAGGGGCCACCCCTGGCACCGGGGAGCTGTTTTTT	CASSLGATPGTGELFF
TRBJ1-5	-	TRBV12-3/TRBV12-4	15	many	TGTGCCACCCCTCGTCAGAGTTATAGCAATCAGCCCCAGCATTTT	CATPRQSYSNQPQHF
TRBJ2-1	-	TRBV12-3/TRBV12-4	13	many	TGTGCCAGCAGTTTAGGGGCGGGGATTGAGCAGTTCTTC	CASSLGAGIEQFF
TRBJ2-2	-	TRBV29-1	16	-	TGCAGCGCACCTCAAAACTTAGAGACCTACACCGGGGAGCTGTTTTTT	CSAPQNLETYTGELFF
TRBJ1-4	TRBD1	TRBV4-1	15	-	TGCGCCAGCAGCTCCCTGGACAGGGGTAATGAAAAACTGTTTTTT	CASSSLDRGNEKLFF
TRBJ2-3	-	TRBV7-3	16	-	TGTGCCAGCAGCTTACGCGCGGGGCCTAGCACAGATACGCAGTATTTT	CASSLRAGPSTDTQYF
TRBJ2-7	-	TRBV7-2	15	few	TGTGCCAGCAGCTTAGCGGCGAGGGAGTCCTACGAGCAGTACTTC	CASSLAARESYEQYF
TRBJ2-1	-	TRBV28	14	-	-	CASTPQVAGGIKFF
TRBJ2-5	TRBD2	TRBV28	19	few	TGTGCCAGCAGTGGGGATGGACTAGCGGGGGGGCCTCGGCTTCTGACCCAGTACTTC	CASSGDGLAGGPRLLTQYF
TRBJ1-2	TRBD1	TRBV29-1	13	many	TGCAGCGTTTACCAGGGGGCAGGCTATGGCTACACCTTC	CSVYQGAGYGYTF
TRBJ1-2	TRBD1	TRBV28	14	-	TGTGCCAGCAGTTTCAACTTTGACAGGGGCCGCTACACCTTC	CASSFNFDRGRYTF
TRBJ2-3	TRBD1	TRBV4-1	17	few	TGCGCCAGCAGCCGGGAACAGGGGGGAGGCAGCACAGATACGCAGTATTTT	CASSREQGGGSTDTQYF